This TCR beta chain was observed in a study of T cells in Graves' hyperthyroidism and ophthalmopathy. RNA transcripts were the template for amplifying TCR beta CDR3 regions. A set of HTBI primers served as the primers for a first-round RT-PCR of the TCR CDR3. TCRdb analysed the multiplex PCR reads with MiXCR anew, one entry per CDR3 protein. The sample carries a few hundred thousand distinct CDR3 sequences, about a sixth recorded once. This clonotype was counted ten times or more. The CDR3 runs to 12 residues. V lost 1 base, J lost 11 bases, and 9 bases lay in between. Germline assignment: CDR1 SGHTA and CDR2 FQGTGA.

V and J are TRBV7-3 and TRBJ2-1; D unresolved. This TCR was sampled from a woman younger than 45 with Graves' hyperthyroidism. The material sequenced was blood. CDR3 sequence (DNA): TGTGCCAGCAGCTTAAATTACGGAAAGCAGTTCTTC. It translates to CASSLNYGKQFF.